These T cell receptor beta chains were read from a single sample in a study of PD-1 blockade in classical Hodgkin lymphoma. Sequencing was performed with immunoSEQ multiplex PCR; in TCRdb, only in-frame clones are kept and a portion is missing. This sample yields around 65,000 clones, of which more than 80% are seen a single time; 15% belongs to the top ten. The starting material was peripheral blood mononuclear cells (PBMCs), obtained at baseline. These receptors all come from a human donor with classical Hodgkin lymphoma. The CDR3 runs from the conserved cysteine through the conserved F or W. Each record gives: clone size, V gene, J gene, D gene, CDR3 protein, CDR3 DNA. D genes are given only for firm matches. Expanded clones get a size class; other rows say once, few or many, or leave the size out.

clone size: -; V gene: TRBV5-1; J gene: TRBJ2-1; D gene: -; CDR3 protein: CASSLAGVREDEQFF; CDR3 DNA: TGCGCCAGCAGCTTGGCCGGGGTCAGGGAGGATGAGCAGTTCTTC
clone size: -; V gene: TRBV2; J gene: TRBJ2-3; D gene: -; CDR3 protein: CASADLTDTQYF; CDR3 DNA: TGTGCCAGCGCAGATCTCACAGATACGCAGTATTTT
clone size: -; V gene: TRBV12-5; J gene: TRBJ2-7; D gene: -; CDR3 protein: CASGPPPGRGSYEQYF; CDR3 DNA: TGTGCTAGTGGCCCTCCCCCTGGACGGGGATCCTACGAGCAGTACTTC
clone size: -; V gene: TRBV5-1; J gene: TRBJ2-3; D gene: -; CDR3 protein: CASSLAEDTQYF; CDR3 DNA: TGCGCCAGCAGCTTGGCGGAGGATACGCAGTATTTT
clone size: -; V gene: TRBV5-1; J gene: TRBJ2-3; D gene: TRBD2; CDR3 protein: CASSPRGGVSTDTQYF; CDR3 DNA: TGCGCCAGCAGCCCGCGGGGGGGCGTATCTACAGATACGCAGTATTTT
clone size: once; V gene: TRBV7-3; J gene: TRBJ1-2; D gene: -; CDR3 protein: CASSPGPGAGHNYGYTF; CDR3 DNA: TGTGCCAGCAGCCCTGGGCCCGGGGCAGGCCATAACTATGGCTACACCTTC
clone size: -; V gene: TRBV29-1; J gene: TRBJ2-1; D gene: TRBD2; CDR3 protein: CSVLPGLAQDEQFF; CDR3 DNA: TGCAGCGTCCTCCCGGGACTAGCGCAGGATGAGCAGTTCTTC
clone size: -; V gene: TRBV7-9; J gene: TRBJ1-4; D gene: -; CDR3 protein: CAIGFQKTEKLFF; CDR3 DNA: TGTGCCATCGGGTTCCAAAAAACAGAAAAACTGTTTTTT
clone size: -; V gene: TRBV27; J gene: TRBJ2-1; D gene: TRBD2; CDR3 protein: CASSLLGGASGYNEQFF; CDR3 DNA: TGTGCCAGCAGTTTACTGGGGGGGGCTAGCGGGTACAATGAGCAGTTCTTC
clone size: -; V gene: TRBV29-1; J gene: TRBJ2-7; D gene: -; CDR3 protein: CSVTLADRFSYEQYF; CDR3 DNA: TGCAGCGTTACCCTCGCCGACCGCTTCTCCTACGAGCAGTACTTC
clone size: -; V gene: TRBV5-6; J gene: TRBJ1-5; D gene: -; CDR3 protein: CASSLRGSNQPQHF; CDR3 DNA: TGTGCCAGCAGCTTGCGGGGTAGCAATCAGCCCCAGCATTTT
clone size: once; V gene: TRBV28; J gene: TRBJ1-2; D gene: TRBD1; CDR3 protein: CASSSPGQDGNGYTF; CDR3 DNA: TGTGCCAGCAGTAGCCCCGGACAGGACGGCAATGGCTACACCTTC
clone size: few; V gene: TRBV6-1; J gene: TRBJ2-7; D gene: -; CDR3 protein: CASKSAALGEQYF; CDR3 DNA: TGTGCCAGCAAGTCGGCGGCGTTAGGCGAGCAGTACTTC
clone size: -; V gene: TRBV27; J gene: TRBJ1-5; D gene: -; CDR3 protein: CASSLRGPGGRGNQPQHF; CDR3 DNA: TGTGCCAGCAGCCTACGAGGCCCCGGGGGCAGAGGCAATCAGCCCCAGCATTTT
clone size: -; V gene: TRBV30; J gene: TRBJ2-7; D gene: TRBD2; CDR3 protein: CAWNPRLAGAPGQYF; CDR3 DNA: TGTGCCTGGAACCCTCGACTAGCGGGAGCCCCGGGGCAGTACTTC
clone size: -; V gene: TRBV27; J gene: TRBJ2-3; D gene: -; CDR3 protein: CASSREGFTDTQYF; CDR3 DNA: TGTGCCAGCAGTCGCGAGGGGTTCACAGATACGCAGTATTTT
clone size: -; V gene: TRBV23-1; J gene: TRBJ2-7; D gene: -; CDR3 protein: CASSQSESGTASYEQYF; CDR3 DNA: TGCGCCAGCAGTCAATCCGAGTCAGGGACCGCCTCCTACGAGCAGTACTTC
clone size: few; V gene: TRBV19; J gene: TRBJ1-6; D gene: -; CDR3 protein: CASSTGVAYNSPLHF; CDR3 DNA: TGTGCCAGTAGTACAGGGGTTGCCTATAATTCACCCCTCCACTTT
clone size: -; V gene: TRBV27; J gene: TRBJ1-5; D gene: -; CDR3 protein: CASQIRYQPQHF; CDR3 DNA: TGTGCCAGTCAGATCCGATATCAGCCCCAGCATTTT
clone size: -; V gene: TRBV27; J gene: TRBJ2-1; D gene: -; CDR3 protein: CASSLEGSSYNEQFF; CDR3 DNA: TGTGCCAGCAGTTTAGAAGGCAGCTCCTACAATGAGCAGTTCTTC
clone size: -; V gene: TRBV10-3; J gene: TRBJ2-1; D gene: -; CDR3 protein: CAIRSEGPPPSVF; CDR3 DNA: TGTGCCATCAGGAGCGAGGGACCACCCCCATCGGTCTTC
clone size: -; V gene: TRBV6-1; J gene: TRBJ2-1; D gene: TRBD2; CDR3 protein: CASLGPGRNEQFF; CDR3 DNA: TGTGCCAGCTTGGGACCCGGGAGGAATGAGCAGTTCTTC
clone size: -; V gene: TRBV6-1; J gene: TRBJ2-3; D gene: -; CDR3 protein: CASTTTPDSTDTQYF; CDR3 DNA: TGTGCCAGCACCACGACACCGGATAGCACAGATACGCAGTATTTT